This TCR beta chain was found in a study of blood T cell repertoires in COVID-19. The CDR3 has 19 residues. V lost 0 bases, J lost 1 base, and 13 bases stayed unmatched. The repertoire was sequenced with immunoSEQ multiplex PCR; TCRdb's copy has only in-frame clones and lacks some. The sample lists hundreds of thousands of clones; about 84% were seen once. The V and J genes are TRBV23-1 and TRBJ2-7; 9 bases agree with TRBD2. TRBV23-1 is given ORF status, its function remaining uncertain. The TCR originated in a woman in her thirties or forties with acute COVID-19. Sequenced sample: PBMCs or T cells enriched from blood (not recorded which). The CDR3, as DNA: TGCGCCAGCAGTCAATCACGGGGTCTAGCGGGAATACTTTCCTACGAGCAGTACTTC. Amino acid sequence: CASSQSRGLAGILSYEQYF.